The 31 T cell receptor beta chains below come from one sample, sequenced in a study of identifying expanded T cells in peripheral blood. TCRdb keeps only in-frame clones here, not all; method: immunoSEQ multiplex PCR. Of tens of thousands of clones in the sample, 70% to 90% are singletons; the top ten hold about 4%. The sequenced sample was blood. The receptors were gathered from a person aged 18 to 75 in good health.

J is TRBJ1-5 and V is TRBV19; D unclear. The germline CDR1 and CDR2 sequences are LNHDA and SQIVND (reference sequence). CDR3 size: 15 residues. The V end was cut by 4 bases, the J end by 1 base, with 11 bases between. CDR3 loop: CASSTSRGSNQPQHF. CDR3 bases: TGTGCCAGTAGTACCTCTAGAGGCAGCAATCAGCCCCAGCATTTT. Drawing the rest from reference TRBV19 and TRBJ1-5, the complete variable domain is DGGITQSPKYLFRKEGQNVTLSCEQNLNHDAMYWYRQDPGQGLRLIYYSQIVNDFQKGDIAEGYSVSREKKESFPLTVTSAQKNPTAFYLCASSTSRGSNQPQHFGDGTRLSIL.

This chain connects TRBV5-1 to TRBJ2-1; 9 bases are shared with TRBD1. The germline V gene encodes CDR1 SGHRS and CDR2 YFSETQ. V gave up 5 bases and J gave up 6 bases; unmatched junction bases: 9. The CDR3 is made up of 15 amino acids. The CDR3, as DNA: TGCGCCAGCAGGAAACCCGGGACAGGGATCAATGAGCAGTTCTTC. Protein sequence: CASRKPGTGINEQFF.

The CDR3 region is CASIVGVRTGELFF. DNA for the CDR3: TGTGCCAGCATCGTTGGAGTTCGAACCGGGGAGCTGTTTTTT. The rearrangement uses TRBV7-8 and TRBJ2-2; D remains ambiguous. CDR3 length: 14 amino acids. Trimming shortened V by 7 bases and J by 5 bases, and 14 bases separated the two germline ends. The V gene's germline CDR1 is SGHVS and CDR2 FQNEAQ.

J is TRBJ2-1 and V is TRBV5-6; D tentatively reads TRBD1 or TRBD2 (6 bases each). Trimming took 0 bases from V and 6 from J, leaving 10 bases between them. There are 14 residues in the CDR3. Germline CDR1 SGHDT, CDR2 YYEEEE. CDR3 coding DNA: TGTGCCAGCAGCTTGGTCGGGGGCACCAATGAGCAGTTCTTC. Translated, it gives CASSLVGGTNEQFF.

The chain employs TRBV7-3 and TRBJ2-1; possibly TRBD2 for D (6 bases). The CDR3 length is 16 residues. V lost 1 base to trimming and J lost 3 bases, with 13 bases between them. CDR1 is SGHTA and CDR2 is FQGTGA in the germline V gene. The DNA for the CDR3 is TGTGCCAGCAGCTTAATGGGGGGAGCCCTCTACAATGAGCAGTTCTTC. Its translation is CASSLMGGALYNEQFF.

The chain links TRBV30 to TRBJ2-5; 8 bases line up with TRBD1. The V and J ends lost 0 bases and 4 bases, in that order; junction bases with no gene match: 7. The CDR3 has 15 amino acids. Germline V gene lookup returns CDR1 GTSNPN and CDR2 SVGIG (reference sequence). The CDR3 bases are TGTGCCTGGAGTGTCGACAGGGGCGAGATAGAGACCCAGTACTTC. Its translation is CAWSVDRGEIETQYF.

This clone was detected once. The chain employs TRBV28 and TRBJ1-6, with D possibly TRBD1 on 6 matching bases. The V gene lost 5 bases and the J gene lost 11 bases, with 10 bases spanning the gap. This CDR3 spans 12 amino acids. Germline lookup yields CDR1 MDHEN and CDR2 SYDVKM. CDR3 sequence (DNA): TGTGCCAGCAGTACAGGGTTGACACCCCTCCACTTT. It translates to CASSTGLTPLHF. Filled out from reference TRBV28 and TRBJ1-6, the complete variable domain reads DVKVTQSSRYLVKRTGEKVFLECVQDMDHENMFWYRQDPGLGLRLIYFSYDVKMKEKGDIPEGYSVSREKKERFSLILESASTNQTSMYLCASSTGLTPLHFGNGTRLTVT.

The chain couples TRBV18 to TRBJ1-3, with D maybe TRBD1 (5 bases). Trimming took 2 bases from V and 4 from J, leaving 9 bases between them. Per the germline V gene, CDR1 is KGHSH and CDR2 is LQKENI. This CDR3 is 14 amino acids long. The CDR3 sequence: CASSPAGEGNTIYF. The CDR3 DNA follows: TGTGCCAGCTCACCAGCGGGGGAAGGAAACACCATATATTTT.

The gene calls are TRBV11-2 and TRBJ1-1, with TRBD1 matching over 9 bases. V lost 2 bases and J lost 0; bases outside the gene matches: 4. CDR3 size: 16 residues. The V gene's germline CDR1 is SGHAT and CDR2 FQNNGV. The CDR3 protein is CASSLTGGFMNTEAFF. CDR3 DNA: TGTGCCAGCAGCTTAACAGGGGGCTTCATGAACACTGAAGCTTTCTTT. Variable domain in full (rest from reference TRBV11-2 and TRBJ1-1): EAGVAQSPRYKIIEKRQSVAFWCNPISGHATLYWYQQILGQGPKLLIQFQNNGVVDDSQLPKDRFSAERLKGVDSTLKIQPAKLEDSAVYLCASSLTGGFMNTEAFFGQGTRLTVV.

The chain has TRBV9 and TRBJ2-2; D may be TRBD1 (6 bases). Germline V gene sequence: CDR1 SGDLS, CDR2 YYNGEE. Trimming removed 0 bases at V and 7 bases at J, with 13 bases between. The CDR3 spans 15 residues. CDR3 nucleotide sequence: TGTGCCAGCAGCGTAGTAACAGGGATGGGCGGGGAGCTGTTTTTT. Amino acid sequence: CASSVVTGMGGELFF.

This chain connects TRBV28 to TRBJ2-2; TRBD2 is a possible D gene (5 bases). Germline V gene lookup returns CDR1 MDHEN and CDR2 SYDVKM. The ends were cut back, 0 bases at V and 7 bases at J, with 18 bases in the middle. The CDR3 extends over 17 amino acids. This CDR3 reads CASSLWGIGVDYGELFF. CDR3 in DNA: TGTGCCAGCAGTTTATGGGGGATTGGGGTAGACTACGGGGAGCTGTTTTTT. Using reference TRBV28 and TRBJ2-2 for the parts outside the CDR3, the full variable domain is DVKVTQSSRYLVKRTGEKVFLECVQDMDHENMFWYRQDPGLGLRLIYFSYDVKMKEKGDIPEGYSVSREKKERFSLILESASTNQTSMYLCASSLWGIGVDYGELFFGEGSRLTVL.

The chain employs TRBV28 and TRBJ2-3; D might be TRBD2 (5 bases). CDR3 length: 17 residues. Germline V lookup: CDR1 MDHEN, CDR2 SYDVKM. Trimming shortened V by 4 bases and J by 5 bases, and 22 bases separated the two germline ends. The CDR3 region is CASSSRHGGYPRDTQYF. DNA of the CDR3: TGTGCCAGCAGTTCCCGCCACGGAGGATACCCCCGAGATACGCAGTATTTT.

CDR3 sequence reads: CASRRQGDNQPQHF. CDR3 coding DNA: TGTGCCAGCAGGAGGCAGGGGGACAATCAGCCCCAGCATTTT. The chain has TRBV28 and TRBJ1-5; 7 bases fit TRBD1. CDR3 size: 14 residues. Germline loops: CDR1 MDHEN, CDR2 SYDVKM. With V trimmed by 6 bases and J by 3 bases, 5 bases remained unmatched.

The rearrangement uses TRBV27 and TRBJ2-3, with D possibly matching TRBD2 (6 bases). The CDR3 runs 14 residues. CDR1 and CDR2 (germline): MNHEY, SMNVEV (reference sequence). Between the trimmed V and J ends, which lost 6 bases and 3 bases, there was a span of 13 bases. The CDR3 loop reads CASRTGTQTDTQYF. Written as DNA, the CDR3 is TGTGCCAGCAGGACCGGGACTCAGACAGATACGCAGTATTTT.

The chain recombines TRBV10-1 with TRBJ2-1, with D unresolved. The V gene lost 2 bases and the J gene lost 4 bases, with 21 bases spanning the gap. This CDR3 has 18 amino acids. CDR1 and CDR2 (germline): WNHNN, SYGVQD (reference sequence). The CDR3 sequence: CASSERVPSKAAYNEQFF. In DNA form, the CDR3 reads TGCGCCAGCAGTGAGCGGGTCCCTAGTAAGGCGGCTTACAATGAGCAGTTCTTC.

The CDR3 spells CASKRDSPYEQYF. The CDR3 region has the DNA TGTGCCAGCAAAAGGGACTCTCCATACGAGCAGTACTTC. This chain connects TRBV5-4 to TRBJ2-7; TRBD2 is a possible D gene (6 bases). CDR3 length: 13 residues. Germline lookup yields CDR1 SGHNT and CDR2 YYREEE (reference sequence). V was trimmed by 6 bases and J by 4 bases, leaving 14 bases between them.

The CDR3 DNA reads TGTGCCAGCAGCGTAGAGGCAAATCAGCCCCAGCATTTT. It is translated as CASSVEANQPQHF. V and J are TRBV9 and TRBJ1-5; D uncertain. The V gene's germline CDR1 is SGDLS and CDR2 YYNGEE. The CDR3 has 13 residues. V lost 0 bases and J lost 4, with 5 bases in between.

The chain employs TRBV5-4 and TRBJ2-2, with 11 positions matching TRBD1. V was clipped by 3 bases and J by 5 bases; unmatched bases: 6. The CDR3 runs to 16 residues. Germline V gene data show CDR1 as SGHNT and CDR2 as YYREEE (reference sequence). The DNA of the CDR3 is TGTGCCAGCAGCTCCGGACAGGGGGCGGGGACCGGGGAGCTGTTTTTT. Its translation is CASSSGQGAGTGELFF.

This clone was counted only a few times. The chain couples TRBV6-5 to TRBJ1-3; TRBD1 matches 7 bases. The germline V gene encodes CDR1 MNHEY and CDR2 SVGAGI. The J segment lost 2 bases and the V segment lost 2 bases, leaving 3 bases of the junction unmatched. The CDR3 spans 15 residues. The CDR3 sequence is CASSYRGRTGNTIYF. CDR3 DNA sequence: TGTGCCAGCAGTTACAGGGGGCGGACTGGAAACACCATATATTTT.

Here the CDR3 reads CASSSSGTGGGYTF. The CDR3 region has the DNA TGTGCCAGCAGCTCCTCCGGGACAGGGGGTGGCTACACCTTC. The rearrangement uses TRBV5-4 and TRBJ1-2; TRBD1 matches at 11 bases. Germline values: CDR1 SGHNT, CDR2 YYREEE (reference sequence). V trimming: 3 bases; J trimming: 7 bases; junction bases outside the gene matches: 5. The CDR3 runs to 14 residues.

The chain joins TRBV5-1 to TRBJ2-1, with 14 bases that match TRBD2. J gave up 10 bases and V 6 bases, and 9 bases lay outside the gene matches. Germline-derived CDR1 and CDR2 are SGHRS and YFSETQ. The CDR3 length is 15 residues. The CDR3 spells CASKDTGLAGEEQFF. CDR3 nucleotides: TGCGCCAGCAAGGACACGGGACTAGCGGGGGAGGAGCAGTTCTTC.

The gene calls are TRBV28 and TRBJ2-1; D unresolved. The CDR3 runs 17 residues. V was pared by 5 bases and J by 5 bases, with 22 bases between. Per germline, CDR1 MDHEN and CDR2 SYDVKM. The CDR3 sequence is CASSTNGWATPNNEQFF. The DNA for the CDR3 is TGTGCCAGCAGTACGAACGGTTGGGCTACCCCTAACAATGAGCAGTTCTTC.

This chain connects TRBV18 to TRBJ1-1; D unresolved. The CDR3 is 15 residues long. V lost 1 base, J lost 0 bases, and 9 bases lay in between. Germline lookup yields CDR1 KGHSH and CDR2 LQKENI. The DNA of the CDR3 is TGTGCCAGCTCACCACTGGGCCTTATGAACACTGAAGCTTTCTTT. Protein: CASSPLGLMNTEAFF. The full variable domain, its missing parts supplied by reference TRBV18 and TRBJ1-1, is NAGVMQNPRHLVRRRGQEARLRCSPMKGHSHVYWYRQLPEEGLKFMVYLQKENIIDESGMPKERFSAEFPKEGPSILRIQQVVRGDSAAYFCASSPLGLMNTEAFFGQGTRLTVV.

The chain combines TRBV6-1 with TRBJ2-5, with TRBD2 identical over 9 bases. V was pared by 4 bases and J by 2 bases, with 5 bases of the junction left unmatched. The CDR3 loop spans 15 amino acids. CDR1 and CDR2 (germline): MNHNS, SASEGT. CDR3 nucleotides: TGTGCCAGCAGTGGCGGGAGGGCCGATCAAGAGACCCAGTACTTC. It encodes CASSGGRADQETQYF.

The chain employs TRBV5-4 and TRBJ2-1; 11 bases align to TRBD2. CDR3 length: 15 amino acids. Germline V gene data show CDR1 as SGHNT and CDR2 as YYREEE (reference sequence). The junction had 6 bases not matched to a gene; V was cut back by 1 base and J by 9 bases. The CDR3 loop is CASSLKGLAVGEQFF. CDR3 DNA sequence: TGTGCCAGCAGCTTGAAGGGACTAGCGGTTGGTGAGCAGTTCTTC.

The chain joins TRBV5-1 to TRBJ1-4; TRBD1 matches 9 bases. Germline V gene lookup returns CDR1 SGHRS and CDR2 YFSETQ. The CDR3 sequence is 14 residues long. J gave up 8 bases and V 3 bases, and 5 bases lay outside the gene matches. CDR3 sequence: CASSSPGQGEKLFF. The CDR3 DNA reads TGCGCCAGCAGCTCCCCGGGACAGGGAGAAAAACTGTTTTTT.

The CDR3 loop is CAMSALAEQYF. The CDR3 region has the DNA TGTGCCATGAGCGCTTTGGCCGAGCAGTACTTC. V is TRBV2 and J is TRBJ2-7; D remains ambiguous. Trimming removed 10 bases from V and 6 bases from J, with 13 bases in between. There are 11 residues in the CDR3. Germline V gene sequence: CDR1 SNHLY, CDR2 FYNNEI. The whole variable domain, filled in from reference TRBV2 and TRBJ2-7, reads EPEVTQTPSHQVTQMGQEVILRCVPISNHLYFYWYRQILGQKVEFLVSFYNNEISEKSEIFDDQFSVERPDGSNFTLKIRSTKLEDSAMYFCAMSALAEQYFGPGTRLTVT.

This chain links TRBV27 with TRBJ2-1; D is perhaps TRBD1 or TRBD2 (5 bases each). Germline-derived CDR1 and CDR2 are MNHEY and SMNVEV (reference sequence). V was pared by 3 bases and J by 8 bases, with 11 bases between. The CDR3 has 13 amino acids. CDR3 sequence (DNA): TGTGCCAGCAGTTTTCTGGGGGTGGATGAGCAGTTCTTC. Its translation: CASSFLGVDEQFF.

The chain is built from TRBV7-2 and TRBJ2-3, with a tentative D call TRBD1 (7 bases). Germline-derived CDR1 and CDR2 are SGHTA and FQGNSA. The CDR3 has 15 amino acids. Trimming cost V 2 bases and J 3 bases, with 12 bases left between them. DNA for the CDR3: TGTGCCAGCAGCTTACAGGGGGAGGTAACAGATACGCAGTATTTT. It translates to CASSLQGEVTDTQYF.

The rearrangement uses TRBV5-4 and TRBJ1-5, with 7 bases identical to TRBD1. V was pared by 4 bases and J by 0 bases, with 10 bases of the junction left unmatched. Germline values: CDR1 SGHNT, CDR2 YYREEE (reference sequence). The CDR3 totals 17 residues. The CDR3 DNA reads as TGTGCCAGCAGCCTTCGGACAGGCCCTTATAGCAATCAGCCCCAGCATTTT. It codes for CASSLRTGPYSNQPQHF. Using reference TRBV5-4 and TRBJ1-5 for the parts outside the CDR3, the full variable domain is ETGVTQSPTHLIKTRGQQVTLRCSSQSGHNTVSWYQQALGQGPQFIFQYYREEENGRGNFPPRFSGLQFPNYSSELNVNALELDDSALYLCASSLRTGPYSNQPQHFGDGTRLSIL.

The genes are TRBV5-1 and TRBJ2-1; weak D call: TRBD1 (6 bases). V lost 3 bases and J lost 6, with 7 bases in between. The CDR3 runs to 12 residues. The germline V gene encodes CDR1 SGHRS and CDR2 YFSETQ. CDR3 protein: CASSSTGNEQFF. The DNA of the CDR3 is TGCGCCAGCAGCTCGACAGGCAATGAGCAGTTCTTC.